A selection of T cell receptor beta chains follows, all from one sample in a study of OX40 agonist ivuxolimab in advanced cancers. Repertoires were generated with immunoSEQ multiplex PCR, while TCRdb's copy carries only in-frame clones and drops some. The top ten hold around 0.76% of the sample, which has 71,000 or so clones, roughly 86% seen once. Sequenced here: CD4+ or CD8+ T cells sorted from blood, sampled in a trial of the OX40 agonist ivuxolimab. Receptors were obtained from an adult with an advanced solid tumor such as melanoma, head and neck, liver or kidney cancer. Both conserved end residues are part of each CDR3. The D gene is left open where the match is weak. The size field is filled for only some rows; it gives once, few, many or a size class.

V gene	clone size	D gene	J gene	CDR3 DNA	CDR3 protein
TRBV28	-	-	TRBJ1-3	TGTGCCACGATAGGGGGTATTTCGGGCAGGGCAAGCTCTGGAAACACCATATATTTT	CATIGGISGRASSGNTIYF
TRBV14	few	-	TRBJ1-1	TGTGCCAGCAGCCAAGTCCCGCTGGGGACTGAAGCTTTCTTT	CASSQVPLGTEAFF
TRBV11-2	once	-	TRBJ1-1	TGTGCCAGCAGCGCTGTGGGGGGGAACACTGAAGCTTTCTTT	CASSAVGGNTEAFF
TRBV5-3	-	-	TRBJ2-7	TGTGCCAGAAGCCCCCTGACGGCTCGGGGCTCCTACGAGCAGTACTTC	CARSPLTARGSYEQYF
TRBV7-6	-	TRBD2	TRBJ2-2	TGTGCCAGCAGCTTAACGTTAAGCGGGGGTACGAACACCGGGGAGCTGTTTTTT	CASSLTLSGGTNTGELFF
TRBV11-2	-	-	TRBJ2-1	TGTGCCAGCAGCCCCCTGGCGGGCCTAAGCTCCTACAATGAGCAGTTCTTC	CASSPLAGLSSYNEQFF
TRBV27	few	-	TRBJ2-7	TGTGCCAGCAGTCAAGGGGTGGTTGCCTACGAGCAGTACTTC	CASSQGVVAYEQYF
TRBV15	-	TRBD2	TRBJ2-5	TGTGCCACCAGCAGAGATAGGTCCAGCGGGGGGGGAGAGACCCAGTACTTC	CATSRDRSSGGGETQYF
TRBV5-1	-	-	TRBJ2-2	TGCGCCAGCAGCTTGGTGGGCAGGGGGGCCGCCGGGGAGCTGTTTTTT	CASSLVGRGAAGELFF
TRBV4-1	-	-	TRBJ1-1	TGCGCCAGCAGCCAAGCTTATATGAACACTGAAGCTTTCTTT	CASSQAYMNTEAFF
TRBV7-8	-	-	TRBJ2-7	TGTGCCAGCAGCTTATTGCTCCTGGGCGAGCAGTACTTC	CASSLLLLGEQYF
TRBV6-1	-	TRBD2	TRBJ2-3	TGTGCCAGCAGTGAAACTAGCGGGGGGCTGGTTACGCAGTATTTT	CASSETSGGLVTQYF
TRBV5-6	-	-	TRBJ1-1	TGTGCCAGCAGCTTGGGGTCTACGAACACTGAAGCTTTCTTT	CASSLGSTNTEAFF
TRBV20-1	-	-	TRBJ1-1	TGCAGTGCTAGGGGGTTAGAAGAAGCTTTCTTT	CSARGLEEAFF
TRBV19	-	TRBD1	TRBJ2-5	TGTGCCAGTAGTCCCACCCCAGGGGGCGAGACCCAGTACTTC	CASSPTPGGETQYF
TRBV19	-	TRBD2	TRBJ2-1	TGTGCCAGCAGGCTACTAGCGGGAGGTTATGAGCAGTTCTTC	CASRLLAGGYEQFF
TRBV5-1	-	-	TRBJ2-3	TGCGCCAGCAGCATTAGCACAGATACGCAGTATTTT	CASSISTDTQYF
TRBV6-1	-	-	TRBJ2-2	TGTGCCAGCGGTCAACGGGCCGGGGAGCTGTTTTTT	CASGQRAGELFF
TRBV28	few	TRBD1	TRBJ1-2	TGTGCCAGCTTCCGCGGGACAGTAGTTAACTATGGCTACACCTTC	CASFRGTVVNYGYTF
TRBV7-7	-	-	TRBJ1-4	TGTGCTAGCAGCCCCAACCCAGATGAAAAACTGTTTTTT	CASSPNPDEKLFF
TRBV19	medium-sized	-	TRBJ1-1	TGTGCCAGTAGTATAGACAGGGAGAACACTGAAGCTTTCTTT	CASSIDRENTEAFF
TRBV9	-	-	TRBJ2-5	TGTGCCAGCAGCAGAGCAACCGGCGATCAGGAGACCCAGTACTTC	CASSRATGDQETQYF
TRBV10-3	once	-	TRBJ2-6	TGTGCCGCCGCGGACGCAGGGGCCTCTGGGGCCAACGTCCTGACTTTC	CAAADAGASGANVLTF
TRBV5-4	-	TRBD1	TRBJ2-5	TGTGCCAGCAGCCCGAGGACAGGGGTAGAGACCCAGTACTTC	CASSPRTGVETQYF
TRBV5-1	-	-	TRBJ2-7	TGCGCCAGCAGCTTGGAAGCAGGGCAGGACGAGCAGTACTTC	CASSLEAGQDEQYF
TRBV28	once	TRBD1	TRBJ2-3	TGTGCCAGCAGTTTACCGGGACAGGGCGGAGATACGCAGTATTTT	CASSLPGQGGDTQYF
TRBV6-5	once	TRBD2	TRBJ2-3	TGTGCCAGCAGTTTTAGCGGGGGGGCAGATACGCAGTATTTT	CASSFSGGADTQYF
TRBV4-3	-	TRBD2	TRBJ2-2	TGCGCCAGCAGCCAAGATCTACCTAGCGGGGGCCTCTCGAACACCGGGGAGCTGTTTTTT	CASSQDLPSGGLSNTGELFF
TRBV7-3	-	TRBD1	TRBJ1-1	TGTGCCAGCAGCTCCCTAGGCGGGACAGGGAGGACTGAAGCTTTCTTT	CASSSLGGTGRTEAFF
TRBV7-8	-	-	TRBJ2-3	TGTGCCAGCAGCCCCTGGGGGGCCTCTAGGGATACGCAGTATTTT	CASSPWGASRDTQYF
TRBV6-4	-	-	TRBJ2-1	TGTGCCAGCAGCGGAGAAGGGGGGAGCTCCTACAATGAGCAGTTCTTC	CASSGEGGSSYNEQFF
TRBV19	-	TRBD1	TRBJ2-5	TGTGCCAGTAGTATAACAGGGGGGTCGGAGACCCAGTACTTC	CASSITGGSETQYF
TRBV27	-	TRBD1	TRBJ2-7	TGTGCCAGCAGTCACTCAGGGGGCTACTCCTACGAGCAGTACTTC	CASSHSGGYSYEQYF
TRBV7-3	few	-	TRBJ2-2	TGTGCCAGCAGTCAATATCCCCAGGGGTCCACCGGGGAGCTGTTTTTT	CASSQYPQGSTGELFF
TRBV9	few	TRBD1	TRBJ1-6	TGTGCCAGCAGCAAAGACAGGGTTGGTAATTCACCCCTCCACTTT	CASSKDRVGNSPLHF
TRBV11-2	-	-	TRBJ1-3	TGTGCCAGCAGCCACGGGGGAAACACCATATATTTT	CASSHGGNTIYF
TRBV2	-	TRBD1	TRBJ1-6	TGTGCCAGCAGCAACACCGGGACAGGGAATTCACCCCTCCACTTT	CASSNTGTGNSPLHF
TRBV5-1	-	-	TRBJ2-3	TGCGCCAGCAGCTTGGAGGGGACGGGGGTGGATACGCAGTATTTT	CASSLEGTGVDTQYF